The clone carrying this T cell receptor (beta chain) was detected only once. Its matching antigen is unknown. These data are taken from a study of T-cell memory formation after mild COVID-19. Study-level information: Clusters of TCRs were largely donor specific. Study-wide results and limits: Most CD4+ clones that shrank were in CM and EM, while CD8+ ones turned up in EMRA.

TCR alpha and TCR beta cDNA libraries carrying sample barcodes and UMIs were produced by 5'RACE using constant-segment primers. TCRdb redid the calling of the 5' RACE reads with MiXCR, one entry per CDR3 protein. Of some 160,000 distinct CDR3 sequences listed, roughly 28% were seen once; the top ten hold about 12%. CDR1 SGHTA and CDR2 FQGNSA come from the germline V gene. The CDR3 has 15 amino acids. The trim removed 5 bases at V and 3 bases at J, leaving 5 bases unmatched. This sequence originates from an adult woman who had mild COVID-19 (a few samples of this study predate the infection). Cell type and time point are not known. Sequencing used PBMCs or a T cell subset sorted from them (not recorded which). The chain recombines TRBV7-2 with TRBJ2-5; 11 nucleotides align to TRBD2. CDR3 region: CASSLMGLAEETQYF. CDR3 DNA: TGTGCCAGCAGCCTTATGGGACTAGCGGAAGAGACCCAGTACTTC.